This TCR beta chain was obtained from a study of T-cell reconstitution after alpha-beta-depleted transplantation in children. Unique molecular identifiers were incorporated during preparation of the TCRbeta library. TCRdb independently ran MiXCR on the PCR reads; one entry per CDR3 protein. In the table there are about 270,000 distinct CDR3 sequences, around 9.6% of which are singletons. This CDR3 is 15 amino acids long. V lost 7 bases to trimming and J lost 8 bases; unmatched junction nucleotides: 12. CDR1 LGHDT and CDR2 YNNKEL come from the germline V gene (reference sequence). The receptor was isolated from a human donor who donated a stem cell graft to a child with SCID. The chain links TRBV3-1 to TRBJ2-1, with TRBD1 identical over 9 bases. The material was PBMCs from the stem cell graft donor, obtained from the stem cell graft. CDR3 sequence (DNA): TGTGCCAGCAACCTGGGACAGGGAAGGTTCGATGAGCAGTTCTTC. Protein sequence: CASNLGQGRFDEQFF.